Listed below are T cell receptor beta chains from one sample, sequenced in a study of tumor-infiltrating lymphocytes in primary liver carcinoma. Via MiXCR, TCRdb re-called the multiplex PCR reads, giving one row per CDR3 protein. Of approximately 310,000 distinct CDR3 sequences in the sample, 65% were seen once. Material for sequencing was peripheral blood. These receptors came from a man between 35 and 55 years old with primary liver carcinoma and hepatitis B virus infection. The conserved cysteine and the conserved F or W are not part of the CDR3 here. A D gene is named only where the DNA matches it firmly.

TRBV28	12	TRBD2	TRBJ2-1	ASSLGLAGQEQF
TRBV4-2	16	TRBD1	TRBJ2-7	ASSQDGSGTGGHEEQY
TRBV5-1	12	TRBD2	TRBJ2-7	ASSPVAGGYEQY
TRBV11-2	11	NA	TRBJ1-1	ANTLDHNTEAF
TRBV29-1	11	NA	TRBJ2-7	SVHRYPSYEQY
TRBV29-1	13	NA	TRBJ2-7	SVAYSGIEIYEQY
TRBV5-6	10	NA	TRBJ2-7	VSSRDEYEQY
TRBV5-1	11	NA	TRBJ1-2	ACSPDGNYGYT
TRBV12-3/TRBV12-4	13	TRBD2	TRBJ2-3	ASSPGTGGADTQY
TRBV14	11	NA	TRBJ1-6	ASSPQANSPLH
TRBV6-5	11	NA	TRBJ2-3	ASRGTSTDTQY
TRBV14	12	NA	TRBJ1-1	ASSLQGSVTEPF
TRBV6-5	10	NA	TRBJ2-7	ACGTVSYEQY
TRBV4-3	13	NA	TRBJ2-7	ASSQGGSASYEQY
TRBV20-1	11	TRBD1	TRBJ2-7	SARGQDPYEQY
TRBV7-8	14	TRBD2	TRBJ2-7	ASSPVKAGDRYEQY
TRBV5-4	11	NA	TRBJ1-3	ASSFKGRNTIY
TRBV11-2	15	NA	TRBJ1-5	AGSFRPRRTENQPQH
TRBV30	11	NA	TRBJ1-2	AWNTDDSWGYT
TRBV2	11	NA	TRBJ2-1	ASRLPRAEEQF
TRBV5-1	11	NA	TRBJ1-4	ASSSGGTEKLF
TRBV6-5	12	NA	TRBJ1-3	ASSRDKWGNTIY